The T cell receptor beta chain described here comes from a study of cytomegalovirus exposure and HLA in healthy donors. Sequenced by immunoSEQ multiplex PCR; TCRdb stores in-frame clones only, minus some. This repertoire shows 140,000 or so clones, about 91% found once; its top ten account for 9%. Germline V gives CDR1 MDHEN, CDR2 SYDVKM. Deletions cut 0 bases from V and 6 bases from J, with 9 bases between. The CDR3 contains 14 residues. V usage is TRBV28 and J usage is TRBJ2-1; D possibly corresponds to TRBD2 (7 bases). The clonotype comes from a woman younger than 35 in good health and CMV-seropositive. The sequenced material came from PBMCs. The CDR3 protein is CASSLWRGGNEQFF. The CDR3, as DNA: TGTGCCAGCAGTTTATGGAGGGGGGGCAATGAGCAGTTCTTC.